This T cell receptor (beta chain) was documented in a study of response to subunit inactivated influenza vaccine. Using its own MiXCR run on the RT-PCR reads, TCRdb lists one record per CDR3 protein. The sample records around 580,000 distinct CDR3 sequences, about 14% being singletons. Study conclusions and caveats: The study's authors posited that every seasonal influenza vaccination enlists few new T cells.

CDR3 size: 14 residues. Germline CDR1 and CDR2: MNHNS and SASEGT. Points on this clonotype: What it binds is not known. One junction end disagrees with the germline gene, perhaps due to a read error.

The chain links TRBV6-1 to TRBJ2-5; 7 bases agree with TRBD1. The TCR originated in a man in his fifties or sixties who received an inactivated influenza vaccine. Sequencing used PBMCs from blood, obtained less than 13 days after vaccination. The CDR3 DNA reads as TGTGCCAGCAGGAGGACAGGCCCTCAAGCGACCCAGTACTTC. Translation gives CASRRTGPQATQYF.